One and the same sample provided the 22 T cell receptor beta chains below, sequenced in a study of T cells in Graves' hyperthyroidism and ophthalmopathy. RNA transcripts were the template for amplifying TCR beta CDR3 regions. HTBI primers were the set used in a first-round RT-PCR of the TCR CDR3. MiXCR, run by TCRdb on the multiplex PCR reads, gives a single entry per CDR3 protein. The sample holds hundreds of thousands of distinct CDR3 sequences; roughly a sixth are singletons and the top ten take about 3.5%. The sequenced sample consisted of blood. Every receptor here comes from a middle-aged woman with Graves' ophthalmopathy.

This clonotype turned up a few times. This may arise from a read error, as a much more abundant clone is one base away. This chain links TRBV2 with TRBJ1-1, with D possibly TRBD1 on 6 matching bases. The CDR3 has 13 amino acids. Germline CDR1 SNHLY, CDR2 FYNNEI. CDR3 sequence: CASEVTGNTEALF. Here the CDR3 DNA reads TGTGCCAGTGAGGTCACAGGGAACACTGAAGCTCTCTTT.

This clonotype was seen many times. The chain employs TRBV27 and TRBJ2-6, with D hard to call. There are 17 residues in the CDR3. The germline V and J ends were trimmed by 4 bases and 0 bases, with 13 bases remaining between them. Germline lookup yields CDR1 MNHEY and CDR2 SMNVEV (reference sequence). The CDR3 coding sequence is TGTGCCAGCAGTTACGGCAGGCGGCCCTCTGGGGCCAACGTCCTGACTTTC. Its protein is CASSYGRRPSGANVLTF.

This clonotype was recorded many times. The chain links TRBV24-1 to TRBJ1-1; D gene unclear. CDR3 length: 14 residues. CDR1 KGHDR and CDR2 SFDVKD come from the germline V gene. Between the trimmed V and J ends, which lost 4 bases and 3 bases, there was a span of 11 bases. CDR3 nucleotide sequence: TGTGCCACCAGTGACCCCAGTGTAGACACTGAAGCTTTCTTT. The encoded protein is CATSDPSVDTEAFF.

In this sample, this clonotype turned up a few times. This chain connects TRBV28 to TRBJ1-1; TRBD1 is a possible D gene (5 bases). The CDR3 contains 13 residues. Germline values: CDR1 MDHEN, CDR2 SYDVKM. With 3 bases removed from V and 11 bases from J, the gap between germline ends came to 16 bases. The CDR3 sequence is CASSFGQGPSAFF. The CDR3, as DNA: TGTGCCAGCAGTTTCGGCCAGGGTCCGAGCGCTTTCTTT. Drawing the rest from reference TRBV28 and TRBJ1-1, the complete variable domain is DVKVTQSSRYLVKRTGEKVFLECVQDMDHENMFWYRQDPGLGLRLIYFSYDVKMKEKGDIPEGYSVSREKKERFSLILESASTNQTSMYLCASSFGQGPSAFFGQGTRLTVV.

This clonotype was observed many times. The V call is TRBV12-3 or TRBV12-4, the J call TRBJ2-1, with TRBD2 matching 9 bases. The CDR3 extends over 16 amino acids. J was trimmed by 2 bases and V by 4 bases; bases with no gene match: 6. CDR3 in DNA: TGTGCCAGCAGTTGGAGACTAGCGGAACCCTACAATGAGCAGTTCTTC. It encodes CASSWRLAEPYNEQFF.

This clonotype was found many times. This rearrangement joins TRBV30 to TRBJ2-3, with TRBD1 matching 10 bases. The CDR3 covers 15 residues. The junction had 4 bases not matched to a gene; V was cut back by 3 bases and J by 1 base. Germline CDR1 and CDR2: GTSNPN and SVGIG (reference sequence). DNA for the CDR3: TGTGCCTGGAGCGTGACAGGGGGCGGCACAGATACGCAGTATTTT. It translates to CAWSVTGGGTDTQYF.

This clonotype came up many times. As DNA, the CDR3 is TGTGCCTGGAGTTCCGGGCCCCAAGGTAGTCAGCCCCAGCATTTT. Its protein is CAWSSGPQGSQPQHF. The V call is TRBV30, the J call TRBJ1-5; D gene ambiguous. Germline CDR1 GTSNPN, CDR2 SVGIG (reference sequence). Trimming removed 2 bases at V and 6 bases at J, with 17 bases between. There are 15 residues in the CDR3.

This clonotype has a handful of counts. The rearrangement joins TRBV7-9 to TRBJ1-2; 8 bases are a match to TRBD1. The CDR3 spans 14 residues. In germline, CDR1 is SEHNR, CDR2 FQNEAQ (reference sequence). J was trimmed by 5 bases and V by 3 bases; bases with no gene match: 5. DNA of the CDR3: TGTGCCAGCAGCTTTGGTCGGACAGGGTATGGCTACACCTTC. Encoded protein: CASSFGRTGYGYTF.

This clonotype was detected many times. V and J are TRBV27 and TRBJ2-7; TRBD2 aligns across 7 bases. With 3 bases clipped from V and 2 bases from J, the junction kept 4 bases outside the gene matches. This CDR3 comprises 14 residues. Germline CDR1 reads MNHEY; CDR2 reads SMNVEV (reference sequence). In nucleotides, the CDR3 is TGTGCCAGCAGTTTCAGCGGGGCTGCCTACGAGCAGTACTTC. Its translation: CASSFSGAAYEQYF.

The chain joins TRBV6-2 or TRBV6-3 to TRBJ2-5; 11 bases agree with TRBD2. CDR3 length: 19 amino acids. V dropped 7 bases and J dropped 2; count of bases not matched to a gene: 18. Germline CDR1 is MNHEY and CDR2 is SVGEGT. This chain's CDR3 is CASTPVKGLAGSIQETQYF. Written as DNA, the CDR3 is TGTGCCAGCACTCCCGTAAAAGGACTAGCGGGCTCTATTCAAGAGACCCAGTACTTC.

The table lists this clonotype with a few counts. This chain joins TRBV5-1 and TRBJ2-3; no clear D. The V gene's germline CDR1 is SGHRS and CDR2 YFSETQ. The CDR3 sequence is 15 residues long. Between the trimmed V and J ends, which lost 4 bases and 3 bases, there was a span of 15 bases. The CDR3: CASSSLGRSTDTQYF. The CDR3 DNA reads TGCGCCAGCAGCAGTCTGGGCCGTTCTACAGATACGCAGTATTTT.

The chain uses TRBV29-1 and TRBJ1-1; D gene ambiguous. Germline CDR1 SQVTM, CDR2 ANQGSEA. The CDR3 length is 13 residues. V was shortened by 7 bases and J by 7 bases, with 19 bases between the two germline ends. The CDR3 reads CSAIDTNQFEAFF. In DNA form, the CDR3 reads TGCAGCGCCATTGATACCAATCAATTTGAAGCTTTCTTT.

The chain is built from TRBV20-1 and TRBJ1-5, with D maybe TRBD1 (6 bases). There are 14 residues in the CDR3. Germline loops: CDR1 DFQATT, CDR2 SNEGSKA (reference sequence). Trimming removed 3 bases at V and 0 bases at J, with 9 bases between. Here the CDR3 reads CSASAGDSNQPQHF. CDR3 in DNA: TGCAGTGCTAGCGCAGGGGATAGCAATCAGCCCCAGCATTTT.

At least ten counts were recorded for this clonotype. The chain joins TRBV27 to TRBJ1-1, with D maybe TRBD1 (6 bases). V shed 0 bases and J shed 5 bases, with 13 bases lying between them. The germline gives CDR1 MNHEY, CDR2 SMNVEV (reference sequence). CDR3 size: 15 residues. The CDR3 protein is CASSLSPGADTEAFF. As DNA, the CDR3 is TGTGCCAGCAGTTTATCACCGGGGGCGGATACTGAAGCTTTCTTT.

In its sample, this clonotype was seen many times. J is TRBJ1-2 and V is TRBV6-1, with D perhaps TRBD1 (5 bases). The CDR3 has 15 residues. V lost 3 bases and J 5 bases, leaving 16 bases between the germline ends. CDR1 and CDR2 (germline): MNHNS, SASEGT. CDR3 protein: CASSDPRGLGYGYTF. The CDR3 DNA reads as TGTGCCAGCAGTGACCCCCGGGGACTCGGGTATGGCTACACCTTC.

In its sample, this clonotype was seen many times. This chain links TRBV7-8 with TRBJ2-7; D not resolved. The CDR3 spans 12 residues. Trimming cost V 2 bases and J 6 bases, with 8 bases left between them. The V gene's germline CDR1 is SGHVS and CDR2 FQNEAQ. CDR3 nucleotides: TGTGCCAGCAGCTTAAACCCGGGCGAGCAGTACTTC. Amino acids: CASSLNPGEQYF.

Many counts were recorded for this clonotype. V is TRBV16 and J is TRBJ2-1; TRBD2 matches at 7 bases. The CDR3 length is 17 residues. V was clipped by 4 bases and J by 1 base; unmatched bases: 10. Germline V gene lookup returns CDR1 KGHSY and CDR2 FQNENV. The CDR3 DNA follows: TGTGCCAGCAGCCCTTTGGGGAGGGGCGCTTCCTACAATGAGCAGTTCTTC. It specifies CASSPLGRGASYNEQFF.

This clonotype was observed at least ten times. The V gene is TRBV7-2, the J gene TRBJ2-1; TRBD1 is a possible D gene (5 bases). V lost 1 base, J lost 4 bases, and 11 bases lay in between. Looked up from germline, CDR1 is SGHTA and CDR2 is FQGNSA. CDR3 length: 15 amino acids. The CDR3 here is CASSLGQTAYNEQFF. The CDR3 coding sequence is TGTGCCAGCAGCTTAGGACAGACAGCTTACAATGAGCAGTTCTTC.

This clonotype occurred once. The chain combines TRBV27 with TRBJ2-7; 12 nucleotides align to TRBD2. After removal of 8 bases from V and 6 bases from J, the junction contained 11 bases not matched to a gene. In germline, CDR1 is MNHEY, CDR2 SMNVEV (reference sequence). This CDR3 is built from 15 residues. CDR3 in DNA: TGTGCCAGCTCGGGACTAGCGGGCCAGCGGGTCGAGCAGTACTTC. It codes for CASSGLAGQRVEQYF.

This clonotype was counted many times. V and J are TRBV2 and TRBJ1-4; TRBD1 matches 7 bases. The CDR3 has 15 amino acids. The V and J ends lost 8 bases and 4 bases, in that order; junction bases with no gene match: 10. From germline, CDR1 is SNHLY and CDR2 FYNNEI. CDR3 bases: TGTGCCAGCCCGGTGAAGGGACAGCGTAATGAAAAACTGTTTTTT. It is translated as CASPVKGQRNEKLFF.

The chain recombines TRBV2 with TRBJ1-1, with 9 positions matching TRBD1. Germline V lookup: CDR1 SNHLY, CDR2 FYNNEI. J was trimmed by 10 bases and V by 7 bases; bases with no gene match: 13. The CDR3 covers 14 residues. CDR3 region: CASTKGGQGYRAFF. CDR3 DNA sequence: TGTGCCAGCACCAAAGGGGGACAGGGATATAGAGCTTTCTTT.

This clonotype was counted only a few times. The rearrangement links TRBV20-1 to TRBJ2-5; 7 bases match TRBD1. Looked up from germline, CDR1 is DFQATT and CDR2 is SNEGSKA (reference sequence). The CDR3 totals 14 residues. The ends lost 6 bases at V and 7 bases at J; junction bases unmatched: 14. CDR3 protein: CSAFNRGVFGTQYF. The CDR3 DNA follows: TGCAGTGCCTTCAACAGGGGAGTTTTTGGGACCCAGTACTTC.